The TCR beta chain described here comes from a study of CD8 T cells in ankylosing spondylitis. MiXCR was run by TCRdb on the 5' RACE reads, yielding one entry per CDR3 protein. The data show 250,000 or so distinct CDR3 sequences, with about 24% seen just once and approximately 0.61% held by the top ten. This clonotype was seen at least ten times. Its antigen remains unidentified. Trimming removed 3 bases from V and 5 bases from J; junction bases left unmatched: 6. CDR1 and CDR2 (germline): KGHSH, LQKENI. CDR3 size: 14 residues. Overall study findings and caveats: Matched synovial fluid from ankylosing spondylitis patients was reported to be enriched for disease-linked clones. Made up of roughly 8 highly homologous variants, a TCR beta motif appeared characteristic of ankylosing spondylitis blood.

This TCR was recovered from a male donor with ankylosing spondylitis or in good health (not recorded which). The chain joins TRBV18 to TRBJ2-7; TRBD1 agrees at 8 bases. The sequencing sample was made of blood, either unsorted or a sorted T cell fraction (not recorded which). CDR3 residues: CASSPGQGSNEQYF. The CDR3 DNA follows: TGTGCCAGCTCACCCGGACAGGGTTCCAACGAGCAGTACTTC.